The text below deals with one T cell receptor beta chain. Its cognate antigen is unknown. This sample is part of a study of cytomegalovirus exposure and HLA in healthy donors. Overall study: The study's early data release held around 85 million unique TCRs from HLA-typed donors.

CDR1 is SGHVS and CDR2 is FQNEAQ in the germline V gene. The germline V and J ends were trimmed by 4 bases and 8 bases, with 24 bases remaining between them. This CDR3 comprises 17 residues. General study results and limits: Most of the TCR beta V segments (in an earlier analysis) were productive either about 87% or about 30% of the time. The authors assumed roughly uniform sequencing depth across donors for presence/absence analyses. For TCR beta chains, V- and J-gene trimming was later linked to a missense DCLRE1C variant.

It was with 60 Vbeta and 13 Jbeta primers that the PCR ran. Using immunoSEQ multiplex PCR, the repertoire was profiled, and TCRdb retains in-frame clones only, with some absent. The data hold roughly 120,000 clones, with around 86% observed a single time. The sample taken for sequencing was PBMCs. This clonotype originated in a woman in her twenties or thirties in good health and CMV-seronegative. The rearrangement joins TRBV7-8 to TRBJ1-5, with D possibly matching TRBD1 (5 bases). Written as DNA, the CDR3 is TGTGCCAGCAGCTCCCGGTCTGGGCAGGGTGTCCGGGAGCCCCAGCATTTT. As protein: CASSSRSGQGVREPQHF.